The rows below give T cell receptor beta chains drawn from one sample of a study of OX40 agonist ivuxolimab in advanced cancers. The method was immunoSEQ multiplex PCR; TCRdb's version includes in-frame clones alone and lacks a portion of them. The sample shows roughly 90,000 clones, around 88% of them seen only once. The material sequenced was CD4+ or CD8+ T cells sorted from blood, taken in a trial of the OX40 agonist ivuxolimab. The receptors originated from an adult with an advanced solid tumor such as melanoma, head and neck, liver or kidney cancer. The CDR3 runs from the conserved cysteine through the conserved F or W. The D gene is left open where the match is weak. Clone size, where shown, is once, few, many, or a class for clones that have expanded.

16 TRBD2 . TRBJ2-4 TRBV28 CASSRSSGTRGDIQYF TGTGCCAGCAGTCGCTCCTCCGGGACTCGGGGGGACATTCAGTACTTC
16 . . TRBJ2-1 TRBV4-1 CASSQGGTLPYNEQFF TGCGCCAGCAGTCAAGGGGGGACTCTTCCTTACAATGAGCAGTTCTTC
14 . few TRBJ1-2 TRBV9 CASSLPGVNYGYTF TGTGCCAGCAGCCTCCCCGGGGTTAACTATGGCTACACCTTC
12 . . TRBJ2-7 TRBV10-3 CAISAQGYEQYF TGTGCCATCAGCGCTCAGGGGTACGAGCAGTACTTC
12 . . TRBJ1-6 TRBV6-5 CASGQYNSPLHF TGTGCCAGCGGACAGTATAATTCACCCCTCCACTTT
21 TRBD2 many TRBJ2-1 TRBV28 CASSLFLPGLAGDPLSYEQFF TGTGCCAGCAGTTTATTCCTACCGGGACTAGCGGGAGACCCACTGTCCTATGAGCAGTTCTTC
13 . many TRBJ1-3 TRBV30 CAWSTNRGNTIYF TGTGCCTGGAGTACTAACAGAGGAAACACCATATATTTT
15 . . TRBJ2-7 TRBV28 CASSLSSGTPASNDF TGTGCCAGCAGTTTAAGTTCGGGGACTCCGGCTTCCAATGACTTC
12 . . TRBJ2-1 TRBV10-2 CASTLGGTEQFF TGCGCCAGCACCCTAGGGGGTACTGAGCAGTTCTTC
15 TRBD1 . TRBJ1-4 TRBV6-1 CASSEPRTGGEKLFF TGTGCCAGCAGTGAACCTCGGACAGGGGGGGAAAAACTGTTTTTT
14 . . TRBJ2-3 TRBV7-2 CASSSLGSTDTQYF TGTGCCAGCAGCTCGCTAGGGAGCACAGATACGCAGTATTTT
12 TRBD1 . TRBJ1-1 TRBV7-6 CASRSQGSEAFF TGTGCCAGCAGATCACAGGGGTCTGAAGCTTTCTTT
13 . . TRBJ2-3 TRBV7-6 CASRAAGTDTQYF TGTGCCAGCCGGGCAGCAGGCACAGATACGCAGTATTTT
13 . . TRBJ1-6 TRBV19 CASSSRQNSPLHF TGTGCCAGTAGTTCTCGACAGAATTCACCCCTCCACTTT
14 . . TRBJ1-2 TRBV18 CASSREERGSGYTF TGTGCCAGCTCACGGGAGGAACGAGGCTCTGGCTACACCTTC
16 . . TRBJ2-3 TRBV7-3 CASSLRRQGLTDTQYF TGTGCCAGCAGCTTAAGGAGGCAGGGGCTCACAGATACGCAGTATTTT
13 . . TRBJ1-1 TRBV7-2 CASSLIENTEAFF TGTGCCAGCAGCTTAATAGAGAACACTGAAGCTTTCTTT
14 . . TRBJ1-5 TRBV7-8 CASFSGRDGQPQHF TGTGCCAGCTTTTCAGGCAGGGACGGGCAGCCCCAGCATTTT
15 . . TRBJ1-2 TRBV7-7 CASSLLLDEGVGYTF TGTGCCAGCAGCTTACTGTTGGACGAGGGGGTTGGCTACACCTTC
15 TRBD2 . TRBJ2-1 TRBV7-3 CASSLGPSGSDEQFF TGTGCCAGCAGCCTCGGGCCTAGCGGGAGTGATGAGCAGTTCTTC
13 TRBD2 . TRBJ2-1 TRBV28 CASLSGSIYEQFF TGTGCCAGCCTTAGCGGGAGTATCTATGAGCAGTTCTTC
11 . . TRBJ2-5 TRBV20-1 CSARGPETQYF TGCAGTGCTAGGGGTCCGGAGACCCAGTACTTC
15 TRBD2 . TRBJ2-1 TRBV6-6 CASSSGTSHFGEQFF TGTGCCAGCAGTTCCGGGACTAGTCATTTCGGTGAGCAGTTCTTC
16 TRBD1 once TRBJ1-6 TRBV19 CASSVTGTSYNSPLHF TGTGCCAGTAGTGTGACAGGGACGTCCTATAATTCACCCCTCCACTTT
14 . . TRBJ2-5 TRBV5-4 CASSGRDLQETQYF TGTGCCAGCAGCGGCCGGGACCTCCAAGAGACCCAGTACTTC